The T cell receptor (beta chain) under discussion was sequenced for a study of shared clonotypes between healthy human individuals. The protocol was immunoSEQ multiplex PCR, while the TCRdb copy is restricted to in-frame clones and leaves out a portion. The sample records under 2.5 million clones, less than 95% being singletons. Germline CDR1 and CDR2: SGHTA and FQGNSA. The CDR3 totals 17 residues. Trimming left V 5 bases short and J 4 bases short, with 23 bases between. General study points: In a few donors, around 5.5% of naive CD4 clonotypes appeared in common. The sampled material consisted only of blood, and tissue repertoires are likely to differ.

Concerning this clone itself: No antigen is known for it.

Only Caucasian adults living in Nashville, Tennessee made up the donor group. CD45RA+ naive and CD45RA-negative memory subsets were separated from CD4+ cells. Input material: naive CD4+ T cells from PBMCs. Subset reported: CD45RA+ positively selected. J is TRBJ2-5 and V is TRBV7-2; D possibly corresponds to TRBD1 (7 bases). The source is a man aged 18 to 30 in good health. Some clones in this sample may be carry-over from other donors' samples. CDR3 in amino acids: CASSQGVGGGGRETQYF. CDR3 coding DNA: TGTGCCAGCAGCCAGGGGGTTGGGGGAGGTGGACGAGAGACCCAGTACTTC.